This T cell receptor beta chain appears in the sequencing data of a study of blood T cells in healthy people across ages. Overall study results and limits: The study lacked donor CMV status, which possibly confounded expanded clonotype changes. Comparison with aged donors showed that long-lived donors had more naive CD4+ cells and higher diversity. Estimated diversity that came from one million T cells was considered an underestimate.

Then a second PCR, running about 6 to 12 cycles, was carried out with a sample-barcoded 5' primer and a J-beta primer mix. Carrying 12 random nucleotides, a template-switch adaptor labeled each individual cDNA molecule. One entry per CDR3 protein results from TCRdb running MiXCR on the 5' RACE reads. In the table there are about a million distinct CDR3 sequences, around two fifths of which are singletons. The germline V gene encodes CDR1 SGHRS and CDR2 YFSETQ. V shed 4 bases and J shed 6 bases, with 16 bases lying between them. The CDR3 totals 14 residues. With regard to this clonotype: Its specificity is unknown.

Sequenced sample: blood. This sequence originates from a man younger than 30 in good health. This chain joins TRBV5-1 and TRBJ1-1; D not certain. For the CDR3, the DNA is TGCGCCAGCAGCCCCCGACCGGGAAGGGCTGAAGCTTTCTTT. Amino acid sequence: CASSPRPGRAEAFF.